Listed below are T cell receptor beta chains from one sample, sequenced in a study of blood T cell repertoires in COVID-19. TCRdb's table, derived via immunoSEQ multiplex PCR, lists solely in-frame clones and lacks some. The sample consists of 250,000 or so clones, around 86% of them appearing once. Material for sequencing was PBMCs or T cells enriched from blood (not recorded which). The receptors originated from a woman in her forties or fifties who had recovered from COVID-19. The CDR3 runs from the conserved cysteine through the conserved F or W. Fields, in order: J gene, V gene, D gene, CDR3 DNA, CDR3 protein. A D gene is named only where the DNA matches it firmly.

TRBJ2-7 | TRBV7-6 | - | TGTGCCAGCAGCCAGCGCGTGGGTCGCGAGCAGTACTTC | CASSQRVGREQYF
TRBJ1-1 | TRBV9 | TRBD1 | TGTGCCAGCAGCCCAGGGGGCGGTGCTGAAGCTTTCTTT | CASSPGGGAEAFF
TRBJ1-2 | TRBV7-2 | - | TGTGCCAGCAGCTGGGGGGGGGCTAACTATGGCTACACCTTC | CASSWGGANYGYTF
TRBJ2-3 | TRBV6-5 | TRBD2 | TGTGCCTCCGGTAGCGGGAGAAGGACAGATACGCAGTATTTT | CASGSGRRTDTQYF
TRBJ1-2 | TRBV7-9 | - | TGTGCCAGCAGCCCCCGGCTGGGGGGGAACACCTTC | CASSPRLGGNTF
TRBJ2-2 | TRBV28 | - | TGTGCCAGCAGTTCCCTTGACGCAGACTGGGCGAACACCGGGGAGCTGTTTTTT | CASSSLDADWANTGELFF
TRBJ2-1 | TRBV6-2/TRBV6-3 | - | TGTGCCAGCAGTTTTTCTCAGAAATACAATGAGCAGTTCTTC | CASSFSQKYNEQFF
TRBJ1-1 | TRBV7-2 | TRBD1 | TGTGCCAGCAGCCAGGGGGGTACTGAAGCTTTCTTT | CASSQGGTEAFF
TRBJ2-4 | TRBV24-1 | TRBD1 | TGTGCCACATCGGGACAGGAGGGCATTCAGTACTTC | CATSGQEGIQYF
TRBJ1-5 | TRBV18 | - | TGTGCCAGCTCACCATTCCGGGAGGGCAATCAGCCCCAGCATTTT | CASSPFREGNQPQHF
TRBJ2-2 | TRBV4-2 | - | TGTGCCAGCAGCCTCTCCGGGGTTCTCGGGGAGCTGTTTTTT | CASSLSGVLGELFF
TRBJ2-6 | TRBV18 | TRBD1 | TGTGCCAGCTCCCCAGACAGGGATGGGGCCAACGTCCTGACTTTC | CASSPDRDGANVLTF